The 14 T cell receptor beta chains below all came from one sample that was sequenced in a study of beta chain features in type 1 diabetes. The entirety of the isolated RNA underwent reverse transcription, so expressed TCRB transcripts were sequenced. The protocol was immunoSEQ multiplex PCR, while the TCRdb copy is restricted to in-frame clones and leaves out a portion. The table shows 400,000 to 450,000 clones, with approximately 13% occurring only once. Sample: naive CD4+ T cells from blood. These receptors all come from a man between 25 and 39 years old in good health.

The gene calls are TRBV7-2 and TRBJ2-7; the D is unclear. This CDR3 is built from 13 residues. The V end was cut by 3 bases, the J end by 6 bases, with 12 bases between. Germline V lookup: CDR1 SGHTA, CDR2 FQGNSA. The CDR3 DNA is TGTGCCAGCAGCTTTAGGACCAGAGCCGAGCAGTACGTC. It encodes CASSFRTRAEQYV.

The V gene is TRBV7-3, the J gene TRBJ2-7; no firm D call. V lost 6 bases and J 4 bases, leaving 22 bases between the germline ends. This CDR3 comprises 16 residues. Germline CDR1 and CDR2: SGHTA and FQGTGA. CDR3 protein: CASREEDRQRRYEQYV. The CDR3 nucleotides are TGTGCCAGCAGAGAAGAGGATCGGCAGAGACGGTACGAGCAGTACGTC.

The chain carries TRBV18 and TRBJ1-5; D not resolved. CDR3 size: 12 residues. Looked up from germline, CDR1 is KGHSH and CDR2 is LQKENI. Trimming cost V 2 bases and J 7 bases, with 6 bases left between them. As DNA, the CDR3 is TGTGCCAGCTCACCAGGGATACAGCCCCAGCATTTT. Protein sequence: CASSPGIQPQHF.

The chain employs TRBV5-1 and TRBJ2-7; D ambiguous. Germline V lookup: CDR1 SGHRS, CDR2 YFSETQ. CDR3 size: 13 residues. V was clipped by 0 bases and J by 2 bases, with 6 bases between them. CDR3 nucleotides: TGCGCCAGCAGCTTGGAAAGGGCCTACGAGCAGTACTTC. Translating gives CASSLERAYEQYF.

This sequence joins TRBV7-2 and TRBJ2-1; 7 bases match TRBD1. Losses at the gene ends were 4 bases for V and 13 bases for J; bases not matched to a gene: 13. Germline CDR1 reads SGHTA; CDR2 reads FQGNSA. The CDR3 is made up of 14 amino acids. The CDR3 bases are TGTGCCAGCAGCTCAGGCACAGGGGCGTTTTATCAGTTCTTC. It yields the protein CASSSGTGAFYQFF.

The chain has TRBV2 and TRBJ2-1, with 7 bases identical to TRBD1. Germline V gene sequence: CDR1 SNHLY, CDR2 FYNNEI. The CDR3 extends over 16 amino acids. The trim removed 3 bases at V and 7 bases at J, leaving 12 bases unmatched. Written as DNA, the CDR3 is TGTGCCAGCAGTGAGATTAGTCAGGGGGAGAAGAATGAGCAGTTCTTC. This sequence encodes CASSEISQGEKNEQFF.

This clone was recorded a few times. This chain uses TRBV2 with TRBJ2-1, with no clear D. V was trimmed by 4 bases and J by 2 bases, leaving 9 bases between them. The CDR3 consists of 14 residues. Per the germline V gene, CDR1 is SNHLY and CDR2 is FYNNEI. The CDR3: CASSVLGTYNEQFF. CDR3 in DNA: TGTGCCAGCAGTGTTCTGGGGACCTACAATGAGCAGTTCTTC.

The V and J genes are TRBV7-2 and TRBJ2-7, with D perhaps TRBD1 or TRBD2 (5 bases each). Between the trimmed V and J ends, which lost 3 bases and 0 bases, there was a span of 15 bases. This CDR3 has 16 residues. The germline CDR1 and CDR2 sequences are SGHTA and FQGNSA. The CDR3 loop reads CASSFRSGPSSYEQYF. CDR3 in DNA: TGTGCCAGCAGCTTTCGATCGGGACCTAGCTCCTACGAGCAGTACTTC.

This clone has just a few counts. V gene TRBV6-5 combines with J gene TRBJ1-1, with unresolved D. V lost 5 bases, J lost 1 base, and 11 bases lay in between. The CDR3 spans 14 residues. CDR1 MNHEY and CDR2 SVGAGI come from the germline V gene. The CDR3 DNA reads TGTGCCAGCAGTCGCGGAACAACGAACACTGAAGCTTTCTTT. Translation: CASSRGTTNTEAFF.

V usage is TRBV25-1 and J usage is TRBJ1-2; D not certain. The germline V and J ends were trimmed by 0 bases and 0 bases, with 8 bases remaining between them. The CDR3 loop spans 15 amino acids. Germline lookup yields CDR1 MGHDK and CDR2 SYGVNS. CDR3 in amino acids: CASSEYTDANYGYTF. For the CDR3, the DNA is TGTGCCAGCAGTGAATATACGGACGCTAACTATGGCTACACCTTC.

This clone was detected a few times. The rearrangement uses TRBV5-6 and TRBJ2-5, with D perhaps matching TRBD2 (5 bases). Per germline, CDR1 SGHDT and CDR2 YYEEEE. This CDR3 has 13 amino acids. Deletions cut 4 bases from V and 4 bases from J, with 11 bases between. The CDR3 loop is CASSGWTGETQYF. The CDR3 region has the DNA TGTGCCAGCAGCGGGTGGACTGGAGAGACCCAGTACTTC.

This clone was seen more than once but under ten times. V gene TRBV7-2 combines with J gene TRBJ1-6, with D hard to call. This CDR3 is built from 13 residues. The V and J ends lost 4 bases and 14 bases respectively, with 15 bases between them. Germline CDR1 SGHTA, CDR2 FQGNSA. The CDR3: CASSSSSVQTLHF. The CDR3 region has the DNA TGTGCCAGCAGCTCCTCCAGTGTACAGACCCTCCACTTT.

This clone turned up a few times. DNA for the CDR3: TGTGCCAGCTCGAAATCGCTCGAGAGCTCCTACAATGAGCAGTTCTTC. Residues: CASSKSLESSYNEQFF. The rearrangement joins TRBV18 to TRBJ2-1; the D is unclear. With 6 bases removed from V and 0 bases from J, the gap between germline ends came to 15 bases. Per germline, CDR1 KGHSH and CDR2 LQKENI. The CDR3 extends over 16 amino acids.

The V gene is TRBV5-1, the J gene TRBJ2-6; D call uncertain. Germline-derived CDR1 and CDR2 are SGHRS and YFSETQ. Trimming stripped 1 base from V and 2 bases from J, with 7 bases between. CDR3 length: 15 residues. The CDR3 DNA is TGCGCCAGCAGCTTGCAGGTGCCTGGGGCCAACGTCCTGACTTTC. Its translation: CASSLQVPGANVLTF.